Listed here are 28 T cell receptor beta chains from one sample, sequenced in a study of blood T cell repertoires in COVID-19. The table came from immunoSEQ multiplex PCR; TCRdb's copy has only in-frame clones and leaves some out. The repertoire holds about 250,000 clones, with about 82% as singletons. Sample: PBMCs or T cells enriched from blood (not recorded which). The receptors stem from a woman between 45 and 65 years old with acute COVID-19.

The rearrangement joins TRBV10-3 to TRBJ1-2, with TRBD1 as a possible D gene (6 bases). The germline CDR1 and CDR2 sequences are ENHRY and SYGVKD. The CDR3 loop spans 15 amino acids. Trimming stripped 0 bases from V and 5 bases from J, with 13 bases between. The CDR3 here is CAISESTGGTYGYTF. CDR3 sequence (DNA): TGTGCCATCAGTGAGTCGACAGGAGGAACTTATGGCTACACCTTC.

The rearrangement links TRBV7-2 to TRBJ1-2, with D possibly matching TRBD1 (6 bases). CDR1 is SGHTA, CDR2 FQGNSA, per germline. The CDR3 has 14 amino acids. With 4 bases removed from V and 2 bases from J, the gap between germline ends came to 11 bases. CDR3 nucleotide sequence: TGTGCCAGCAGCTCGCTGACAGGAAACTATGGCTACACCTTC. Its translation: CASSSLTGNYGYTF.

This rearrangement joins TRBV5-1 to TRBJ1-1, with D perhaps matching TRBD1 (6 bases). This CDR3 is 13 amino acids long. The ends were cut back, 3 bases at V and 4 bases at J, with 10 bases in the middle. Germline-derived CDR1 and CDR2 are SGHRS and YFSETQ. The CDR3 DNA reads TGCGCCAGCAGCTCTGACAGGCCCACTGAAGCTTTCTTT. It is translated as CASSSDRPTEAFF. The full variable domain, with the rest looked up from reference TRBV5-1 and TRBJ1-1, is KAGVTQTPRYLIKTRGQQVTLSCSPISGHRSVSWYQQTPGQGLQFLFEYFSETQRNKGNFPGRFSGRQFSNSRSEMNVSTLELGDSALYLCASSSDRPTEAFFGQGTRLTVV.

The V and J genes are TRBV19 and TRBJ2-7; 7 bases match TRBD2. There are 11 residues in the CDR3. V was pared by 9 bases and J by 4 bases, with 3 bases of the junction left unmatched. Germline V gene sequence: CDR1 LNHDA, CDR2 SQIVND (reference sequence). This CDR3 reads CASRDYYEQYF. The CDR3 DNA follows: TGTGCCAGCCGGGACTATTACGAGCAGTACTTC.

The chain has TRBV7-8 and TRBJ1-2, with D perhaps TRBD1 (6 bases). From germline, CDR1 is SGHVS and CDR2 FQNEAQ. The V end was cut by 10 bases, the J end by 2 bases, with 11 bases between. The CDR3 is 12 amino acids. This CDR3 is CAILDRNYGYTF. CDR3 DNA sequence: TGTGCCATTCTGGACAGAAACTATGGCTACACCTTC.

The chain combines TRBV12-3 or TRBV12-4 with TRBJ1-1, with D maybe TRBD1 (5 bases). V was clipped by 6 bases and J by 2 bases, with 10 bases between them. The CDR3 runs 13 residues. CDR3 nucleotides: TGTGCCAGCAGACAAGGACAAAACACTGAAGCTTTCTTT. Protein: CASRQGQNTEAFF.

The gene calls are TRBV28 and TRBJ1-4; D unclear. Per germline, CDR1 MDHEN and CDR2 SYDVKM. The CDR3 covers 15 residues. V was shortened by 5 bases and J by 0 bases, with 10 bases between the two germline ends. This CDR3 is CASSRAGSTNEKLFF. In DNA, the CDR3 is TGTGCCAGCAGTCGGGCGGGATCAACTAATGAAAAACTGTTTTTT. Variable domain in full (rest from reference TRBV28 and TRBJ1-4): DVKVTQSSRYLVKRTGEKVFLECVQDMDHENMFWYRQDPGLGLRLIYFSYDVKMKEKGDIPEGYSVSREKKERFSLILESASTNQTSMYLCASSRAGSTNEKLFFGSGTQLSVL.

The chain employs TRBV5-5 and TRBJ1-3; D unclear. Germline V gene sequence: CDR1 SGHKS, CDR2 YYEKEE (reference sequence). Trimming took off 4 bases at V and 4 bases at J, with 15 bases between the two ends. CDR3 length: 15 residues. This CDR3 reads CASSAPTGVGNTIYF. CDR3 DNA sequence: TGTGCCAGCAGCGCCCCTACCGGGGTGGGAAACACCATATATTTT.

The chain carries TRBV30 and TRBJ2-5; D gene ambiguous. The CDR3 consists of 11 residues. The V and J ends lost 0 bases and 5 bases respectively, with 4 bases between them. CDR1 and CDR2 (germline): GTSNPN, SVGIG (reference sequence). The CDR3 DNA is TGTGCCTGGAGTGTTCTCGAGACCCAGTACTTC. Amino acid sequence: CAWSVLETQYF.

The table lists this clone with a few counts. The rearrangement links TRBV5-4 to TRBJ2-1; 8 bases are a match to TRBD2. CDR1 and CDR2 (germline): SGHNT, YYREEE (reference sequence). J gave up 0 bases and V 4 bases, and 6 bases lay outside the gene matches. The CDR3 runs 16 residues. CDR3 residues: CASSRGGASSYNEQFF. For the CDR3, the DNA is TGTGCCAGCAGCCGGGGGGGGGCGAGCTCCTACAATGAGCAGTTCTTC.

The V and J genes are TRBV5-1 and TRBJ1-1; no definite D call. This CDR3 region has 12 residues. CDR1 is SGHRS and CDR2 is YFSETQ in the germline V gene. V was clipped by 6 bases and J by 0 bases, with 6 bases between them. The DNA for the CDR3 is TGCGCCAGCATCGGGATGAACACTGAAGCTTTCTTT. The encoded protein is CASIGMNTEAFF.

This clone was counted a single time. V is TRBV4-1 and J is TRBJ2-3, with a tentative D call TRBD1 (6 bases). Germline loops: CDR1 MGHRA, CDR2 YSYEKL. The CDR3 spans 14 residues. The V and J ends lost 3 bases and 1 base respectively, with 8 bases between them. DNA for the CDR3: TGCGCCAGCAGCCAGGGGGCTGGCACAGATACGCAGTATTTT. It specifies CASSQGAGTDTQYF.

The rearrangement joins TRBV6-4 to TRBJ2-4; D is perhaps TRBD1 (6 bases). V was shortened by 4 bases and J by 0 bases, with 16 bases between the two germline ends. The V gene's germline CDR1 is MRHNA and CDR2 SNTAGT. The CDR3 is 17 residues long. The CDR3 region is CASSGTAGTLAKNIQYF. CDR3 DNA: TGTGCCAGCAGTGGAACGGCAGGGACATTAGCCAAAAACATTCAGTACTTC.

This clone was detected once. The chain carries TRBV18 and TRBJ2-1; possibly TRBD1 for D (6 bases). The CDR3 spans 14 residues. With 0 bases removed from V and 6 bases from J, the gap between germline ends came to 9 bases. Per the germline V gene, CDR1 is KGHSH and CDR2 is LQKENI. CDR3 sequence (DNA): TGTGCCAGCTCACCACCGACAGGACGCAATGAGCAGTTCTTC. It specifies CASSPPTGRNEQFF.

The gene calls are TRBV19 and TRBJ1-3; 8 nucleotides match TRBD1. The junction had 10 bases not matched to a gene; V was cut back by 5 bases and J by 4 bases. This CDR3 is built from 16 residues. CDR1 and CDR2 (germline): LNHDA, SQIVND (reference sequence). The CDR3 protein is CASSGRTGTKGNTIYF. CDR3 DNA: TGTGCCAGTAGTGGGCGGACAGGGACGAAAGGAAACACCATATATTTT.

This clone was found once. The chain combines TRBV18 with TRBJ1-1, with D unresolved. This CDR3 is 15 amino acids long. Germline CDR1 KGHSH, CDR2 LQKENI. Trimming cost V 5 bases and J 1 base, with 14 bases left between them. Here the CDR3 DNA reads TGTGCCAGCTCAGCAGGCCCGGGAGGGAACACTGAAGCTTTCTTT. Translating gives CASSAGPGGNTEAFF. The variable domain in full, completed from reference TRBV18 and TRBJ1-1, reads NAGVMQNPRHLVRRRGQEARLRCSPMKGHSHVYWYRQLPEEGLKFMVYLQKENIIDESGMPKERFSAEFPKEGPSILRIQQVVRGDSAAYFCASSAGPGGNTEAFFGQGTRLTVV.

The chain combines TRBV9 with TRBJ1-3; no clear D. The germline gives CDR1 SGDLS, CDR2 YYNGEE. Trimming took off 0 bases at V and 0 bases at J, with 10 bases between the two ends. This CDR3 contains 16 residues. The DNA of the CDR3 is TGTGCCAGCAGCGTAGGTGAGGGAGGCTCTGGAAACACCATATATTTT. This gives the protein CASSVGEGGSGNTIYF. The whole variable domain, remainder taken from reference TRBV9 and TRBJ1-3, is DSGVTQTPKHLITATGQRVTLRCSPRSGDLSVYWYQQSLDQGLQFLIQYYNGEERAKGNILERFSAQQFPDLHSELNLSSLELGDSALYFCASSVGEGGSGNTIYFGEGSWLTVV.

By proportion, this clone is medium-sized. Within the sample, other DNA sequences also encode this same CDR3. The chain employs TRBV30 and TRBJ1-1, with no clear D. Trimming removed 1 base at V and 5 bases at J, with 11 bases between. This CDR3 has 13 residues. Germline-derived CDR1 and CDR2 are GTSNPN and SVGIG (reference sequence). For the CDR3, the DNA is TGTGCCTGGAGTGGGGATAGGAGGACTGAAGCTTTCTTT. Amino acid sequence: CAWSGDRRTEAFF.

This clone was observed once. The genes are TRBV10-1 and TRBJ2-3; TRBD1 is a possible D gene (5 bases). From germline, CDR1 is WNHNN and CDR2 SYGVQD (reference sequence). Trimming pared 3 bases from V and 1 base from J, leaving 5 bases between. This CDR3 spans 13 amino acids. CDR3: CASSEGGTDTQYF. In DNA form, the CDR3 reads TGCGCCAGCAGTGAAGGGGGCACAGATACGCAGTATTTT.

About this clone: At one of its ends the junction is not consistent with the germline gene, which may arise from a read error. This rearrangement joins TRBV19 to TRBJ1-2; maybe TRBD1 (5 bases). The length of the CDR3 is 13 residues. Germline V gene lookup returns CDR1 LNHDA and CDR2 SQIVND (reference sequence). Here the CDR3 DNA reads TGTGCCACTAGTGAGGGACTGTTCTATGGCTACACCTTC. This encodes CATSEGLFYGYTF. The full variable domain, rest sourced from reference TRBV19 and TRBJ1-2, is DGGITQSPKYLFRKEGQNVTLSCEQNLNHDAMYWYRQDPGQGLRLIYYSQIVNDFQKGDIAEGYSVSREKKESFPLTVTSAQKNPTAFYLCATSEGLFYGYTFGSGTRLTVV.

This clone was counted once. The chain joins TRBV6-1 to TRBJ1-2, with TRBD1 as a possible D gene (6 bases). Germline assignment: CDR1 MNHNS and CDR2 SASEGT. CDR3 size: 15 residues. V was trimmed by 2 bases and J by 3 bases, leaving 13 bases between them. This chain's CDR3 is CASSEFGGQDYGYTF. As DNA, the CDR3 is TGTGCCAGCAGTGAATTCGGGGGGCAGGACTATGGCTACACCTTC.

The CDR3 here is CASSFRSSGASSETQYF. CDR3 in DNA: TGTGCCAGCAGCTTTCGTAGTAGCGGGGCTTCCAGTGAGACCCAGTACTTC. J is TRBJ2-5 and V is TRBV11-2, with 8 bases identical to TRBD2. Per germline, CDR1 SGHAT and CDR2 FQNNGV. The CDR3 contains 17 residues. V lost 3 bases, J lost 5 bases, and 14 bases stayed unmatched.

In nucleotides, the CDR3 is TGTGCCAGCAGCCAAGCGGGAGTCGGCAGGCGATTCTATGGCTACACCTTC. Translating it yields CASSQAGVGRRFYGYTF. This chain links TRBV27 with TRBJ1-2; unclear D gene. Germline V gives CDR1 MNHEY, CDR2 SMNVEV (reference sequence). The CDR3 has 17 residues. V was cut by 6 bases and J by 4 bases, with 24 bases left in between.

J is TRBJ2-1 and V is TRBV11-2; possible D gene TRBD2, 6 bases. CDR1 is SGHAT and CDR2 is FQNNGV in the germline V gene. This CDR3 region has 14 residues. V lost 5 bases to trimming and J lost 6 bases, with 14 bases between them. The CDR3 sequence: CASSVSRDSNEQFF. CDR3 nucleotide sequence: TGTGCCAGCAGCGTCTCCCGGGACTCCAATGAGCAGTTCTTC.

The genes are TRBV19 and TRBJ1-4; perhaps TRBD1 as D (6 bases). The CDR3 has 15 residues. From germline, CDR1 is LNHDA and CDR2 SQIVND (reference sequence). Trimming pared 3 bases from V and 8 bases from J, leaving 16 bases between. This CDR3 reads CASSIARGRNEKLFF. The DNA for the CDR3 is TGTGCCAGTAGTATTGCCAGGGGACGGAACGAAAAACTGTTTTTT.

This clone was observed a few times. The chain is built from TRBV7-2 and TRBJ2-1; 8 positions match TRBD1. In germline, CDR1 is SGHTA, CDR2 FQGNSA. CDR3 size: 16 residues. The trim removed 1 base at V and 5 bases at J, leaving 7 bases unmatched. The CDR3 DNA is TGTGCCAGCAGCTTAGGACAGGGGTCATTTCACAATGAGCAGTTCTTC. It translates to CASSLGQGSFHNEQFF.

CDR3 loop: CASSVTRQGAREKNTEAFF. CDR3 DNA: TGTGCCAGCAGCGTAACCCGGCAGGGGGCAAGGGAGAAGAACACTGAAGCTTTCTTT. This chain uses TRBV9 with TRBJ1-1; TRBD1 matches at 8 bases. J was trimmed by 1 base and V by 1 base; bases with no gene match: 15. Germline CDR1 and CDR2: SGDLS and YYNGEE. CDR3 size: 19 residues.

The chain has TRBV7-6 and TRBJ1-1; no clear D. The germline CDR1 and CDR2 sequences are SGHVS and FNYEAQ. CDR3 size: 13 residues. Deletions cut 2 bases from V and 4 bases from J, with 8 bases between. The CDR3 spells CASSLSRFTEAFF. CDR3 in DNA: TGTGCCAGCAGCTTATCGAGGTTCACTGAAGCTTTCTTT.